Following are 18 T cell receptor beta chains from one sample sequenced in a study of blood T cell repertoires in COVID-19. The repertoire was sequenced with immunoSEQ multiplex PCR; TCRdb's copy has only in-frame clones and lacks some. The sample has 75,000 to 95,000 clones, about 86% seen once. The specimen was peripheral blood. The origin of the receptors is a man aged 60 to 69 with acute or convalescent COVID-19.

This clone was detected once. The chain couples TRBV29-1 to TRBJ2-3; 9 bases are shared with TRBD1. Germline loops: CDR1 SQVTM, CDR2 ANQGSEA. The CDR3 consists of 17 residues. The trim removed 6 bases at V and 0 bases at J, leaving 13 bases unmatched. CDR3 amino acids: CSVATGTGSRSTDTQYF. The CDR3 DNA reads as TGCAGCGTGGCTACCGGGACAGGGTCCAGAAGCACAGATACGCAGTATTTT.

The chain links TRBV6-5 to TRBJ1-4; 10 positions agree with TRBD1. CDR3 length: 14 amino acids. Germline CDR1 is MNHEY and CDR2 is SVGAGI. J lost 8 bases, V lost 7 bases, and 7 bases had no gene match. The CDR3 loop is CASMLGQGLEKLFF. The CDR3 DNA reads as TGTGCCAGCATGCTGGGACAGGGGCTAGAAAAACTGTTTTTT.

The CDR3: CASRVNRGYGYTF. The CDR3 bases are TGTGCCAGCAGAGTTAACAGGGGCTATGGCTACACCTTC. The chain is built from TRBV27 and TRBJ1-2; 7 bases fit TRBD1. Germline V lookup: CDR1 MNHEY, CDR2 SMNVEV (reference sequence). The CDR3 contains 13 residues. After removal of 6 bases from V and 4 bases from J, the junction contained 5 bases not matched to a gene.

The rearrangement links TRBV29-1 to TRBJ1-3; 11 bases agree with TRBD1. The V segment lost 3 bases and the J segment 1 base; nucleotides outside the gene matches: 2. The CDR3 is 15 residues long. Germline lookup yields CDR1 SQVTM and CDR2 ANQGSEA. This chain's CDR3 is CSVEDRGQSGNTIYF. CDR3 DNA sequence: TGCAGCGTTGAGGACAGGGGGCAGTCTGGAAACACCATATATTTT.

The V and J genes are TRBV3-1 (or the pseudogene TRBV3-2) and TRBJ1-2, with D possibly matching TRBD1 (5 bases). The V gene lost 1 base and the J gene lost 6 bases, with 12 bases spanning the gap. The CDR3 runs 14 residues. Germline CDR1 reads LGHDT; CDR2 reads YNNKEL (reference sequence). The CDR3 reads CASSQAEQGNGYTF. The CDR3 nucleotides read TGTGCCAGCAGCCAAGCTGAGCAGGGCAATGGCTACACCTTC.

The genes are TRBV28 and TRBJ1-6; no clear D gene. The CDR3 covers 14 residues. Per germline, CDR1 MDHEN and CDR2 SYDVKM. Trimming removed 5 bases at V and 7 bases at J, with 12 bases between. This CDR3 is CASSVEVRNSPLHF. The CDR3 bases are TGTGCCAGCAGTGTAGAGGTTAGGAATTCACCCCTCCACTTT.

This sequence joins TRBV15 and TRBJ2-1, with TRBD2 matching 10 bases. This CDR3 is 17 amino acids long. V trimming: 3 bases; J trimming: 2 bases; junction bases outside the gene matches: 7. In germline, CDR1 is LNHNV, CDR2 YYDKDF (reference sequence). The CDR3 spells CATSSVGTSVAYNEQFF. The CDR3, as DNA: TGTGCCACCAGCAGTGTCGGGACTAGCGTTGCCTACAATGAGCAGTTCTTC.

The CDR3 spells CASRPGQYNEQFF. The CDR3 DNA is TGTGCCAGCAGGCCGGGACAGTACAATGAGCAGTTCTTC. The chain recombines TRBV6-5 with TRBJ2-1; 7 bases are shared with TRBD1. Germline CDR1 and CDR2: MNHEY and SVGAGI. Unmatched junction bases numbered 3, after V lost 6 bases and J lost 4 bases. This CDR3 comprises 13 residues.

This rearrangement joins TRBV10-2 to TRBJ1-5, with 9 bases fitting TRBD1. The CDR3 length is 13 residues. The ends lost 7 bases at V and 6 bases at J; junction bases unmatched: 4. Germline V gene sequence: CDR1 WSHSY, CDR2 SAAADI. The CDR3, as DNA: TGCGCCAGCAAGGACAGGGGCAGTCAGCCCCAGCATTTT. Its protein is CASKDRGSQPQHF.

This chain links TRBV7-3 with TRBJ2-5; TRBD1 is a possible D gene (6 bases). V was cut by 4 bases and J by 4 bases, with 13 bases left in between. The V gene's germline CDR1 is SGHTA and CDR2 FQGTGA. The CDR3 length is 14 residues. Here the CDR3 reads CASSSPGTTETQYF. The CDR3 DNA reads TGTGCCAGCAGCTCTCCCGGGACAACAGAGACCCAGTACTTC.

The chain links TRBV19 to TRBJ1-1, with a tentative D call TRBD1 (6 bases). This CDR3 is built from 14 residues. Germline CDR1 reads LNHDA; CDR2 reads SQIVND (reference sequence). V was pared by 4 bases and J by 5 bases, with 14 bases between. CDR3 loop: CASSTLGGGTEAFF. The CDR3, as DNA: TGTGCCAGTAGTACGCTAGGGGGTGGGACTGAAGCTTTCTTT.

In regard to this clone: Within the sample, other DNA sequences also encode this same CDR3. The rearrangement links TRBV18 to TRBJ1-1; 8 nucleotides agree with TRBD1. CDR3 length: 13 residues. The germline CDR1 and CDR2 sequences are KGHSH and LQKENI. Losses at the gene ends were 6 bases for V and 1 base for J; bases not matched to a gene: 1. CDR3 sequence: CASSGQGNTEAFF. The CDR3 nucleotides read TGTGCCAGCTCCGGACAGGGGAACACTGAAGCTTTCTTT.

The chain couples TRBV5-6 to TRBJ2-7; 8 nucleotides match TRBD1. The CDR3 spans 15 residues. The ends lost 5 bases at V and 5 bases at J; junction bases unmatched: 12. Germline CDR1 SGHDT, CDR2 YYEEEE. The CDR3 DNA follows: TGTGCCAGCAGATACGGACAGGGCGTTCTCCACGAGCAGTACTTC. It specifies CASRYGQGVLHEQYF.

The CDR3: CASSGGQGPDTQYF. CDR3 in DNA: TGTGCCAGCAGCGGGGGACAGGGACCAGATACGCAGTATTTT. The J gene is TRBJ2-3, the V gene TRBV9, with 9 bases aligning to TRBD1. The V and J ends lost 3 bases and 4 bases, in that order; junction bases with no gene match: 3. The CDR3 has 14 residues. In germline, CDR1 is SGDLS, CDR2 YYNGEE.

The chain combines TRBV11-1 with TRBJ1-2, with TRBD1 matching over 9 bases. The CDR3 consists of 15 residues. Germline-derived CDR1 and CDR2 are SGHAT and FQDESV (reference sequence). After removal of 3 bases from V and 0 bases from J, the junction contained 2 bases not matched to a gene. The CDR3: CASSFTGGTNYGYTF. As DNA, the CDR3 is TGTGCCAGCAGCTTCACAGGGGGCACTAACTATGGCTACACCTTC.

This rearrangement joins TRBV6-5 to TRBJ2-7; 10 nucleotides line up with TRBD1. The germline gives CDR1 MNHEY, CDR2 SVGAGI. The V segment lost 1 base and the J segment 4 bases; nucleotides outside the gene matches: 7. The CDR3 runs to 16 residues. The CDR3 loop reads CASSYLSGGQGYEQYF. As DNA, the CDR3 is TGTGCCAGCAGTTACTTAAGTGGGGGACAGGGGTACGAGCAGTACTTC.

The CDR3 DNA reads TGTGCCAGCTCACCACCGAAGAGACAGGAGACTAATGAAAAACTGTTTTTT. It yields the protein CASSPPKRQETNEKLFF. J is TRBJ1-4 and V is TRBV18; D is possibly TRBD1 (6 bases). The CDR3 runs to 17 residues. The V end lost 0 bases, the J end lost 2 bases, and 13 bases lay between the germline ends. From germline, CDR1 is KGHSH and CDR2 LQKENI.

The chain has TRBV12-3 or TRBV12-4 and TRBJ1-1, with D tentatively TRBD1 (6 bases). This CDR3 has 13 amino acids. Trimming pared 8 bases from V and 7 bases from J, leaving 17 bases between. The CDR3 sequence: CASVRPGQIEAFF. CDR3 in DNA: TGTGCCAGCGTTAGGCCCGGACAGATTGAAGCTTTCTTT.